This entry describes one T cell receptor (beta chain). These data originate in a study of blood T cell repertoires in COVID-19. In the study overall: The origin of the acute and convalescent COVID-19 samples was the United States, Italy and Spain. In each case, the material was cDNA or gDNA derived from T cells, B-cell-depleted T cells, or PBMCs.

The data were produced by immunoSEQ multiplex PCR, yet TCRdb's version contains in-frame clones alone and is incomplete. The table lists 90,000 to 130,000 clones, 65% to 80% of them singletons. This receptor was identified in an older woman with acute or convalescent COVID-19. Material: peripheral blood.

The CDR3 DNA follows: TGCGCCAGCAGCTCCCTGGGGGAGAGGGGGGAAGCTTTCTTT. As protein: CASSSLGERGEAFF. V is TRBV5-1 and J is TRBJ1-1, with TRBD1 as a possible D gene (6 bases). CDR1 is SGHRS, CDR2 YFSETQ, per germline. V shed 3 bases and J shed 8 bases, with 17 bases lying between them. This CDR3 has 14 amino acids.